These 17 T cell receptor beta chains came from one sample sequenced in a study of metastatic and nonmetastatic thyroid tumors. TCRdb called clones again from the PCR reads with MiXCR. This sample has 13,000 to 15,000 clones; less than 30% occur once, and the top ten carry 10% to 11%. Every patient was untreated before thyroid surgery. What was sequenced was tumor tissue. The source of these receptors is a female donor with papillary thyroid cancer or a benign thyroid nodule (not recorded which). Some clones in this sample may be carry-over from other donors' samples.

This clone was counted ten times or more. V and J are TRBV5-4 and TRBJ1-6; D gene uncertain. The CDR3 runs to 15 residues. Trimming took off 5 bases at V and 8 bases at J, with 17 bases between the two ends. From germline, CDR1 is SGHNT and CDR2 YYREEE (reference sequence). The CDR3 loop reads CASRPNRQRDSPLHF. In nucleotides, the CDR3 is TGTGCCAGCAGGCCAAACCGGCAGCGGGATTCACCCCTCCACTTT.

The sample holds many counts of this clone. The chain combines TRBV7-9 with TRBJ1-5; D uncertain. V was pared by 2 bases and J by 5 bases, with 7 bases between. The CDR3 length is 13 residues. Germline V gene sequence: CDR1 SEHNR, CDR2 FQNEAQ (reference sequence). DNA for the CDR3: TGTGCCAGCAGCTTATTTACAGATCAGCCCCAGCATTTT. Translating it yields CASSLFTDQPQHF.

This clone was detected many times. This chain uses TRBV3-1 with TRBJ2-1; the D gene is possibly TRBD2 (5 bases). Trimming removed 3 bases at V and 12 bases at J, with 12 bases between. CDR1 is LGHDT and CDR2 is YNNKEL in the germline V gene (reference sequence). The CDR3 totals 12 residues. The DNA of the CDR3 is TGTGCCAGCAGCCATTCTTCGGGGTGGCAGTTCTTC. It translates to CASSHSSGWQFF.

In this sample, this clone turned up a few times. This sequence joins TRBV6-1 and TRBJ2-5; 9 nucleotides line up with TRBD2. Germline-derived CDR1 and CDR2 are MNHNS and SASEGT. Losses at the gene ends were 6 bases for V and 1 base for J; bases not matched to a gene: 3. The CDR3 totals 14 residues. The CDR3 loop reads CASRRGGPQETQYF. The CDR3 bases are TGTGCCAGCAGGCGGGGGGGGCCCCAAGAGACCCAGTACTTC.

The V call is TRBV28, the J call TRBJ2-1, with a possible D match to TRBD2 (5 bases). CDR3 size: 13 residues. Germline V gene data show CDR1 as MDHEN and CDR2 as SYDVKM. The ends were cut back, 3 bases at V and 6 bases at J, with 9 bases in the middle. CDR3 in amino acids: CASSLDSRNEQFF. In DNA, the CDR3 is TGTGCCAGCAGTTTGGACTCACGCAATGAGCAGTTCTTC.

This sequence joins TRBV27 and TRBJ2-3, with D possibly being TRBD1 (6 bases). This CDR3 comprises 15 residues. Trimming shortened V by 5 bases and J by 2 bases, and 14 bases separated the two germline ends. Germline V CDR1 and CDR2: MNHEY, SMNVEV (reference sequence). CDR3 loop: CASSTPGHLTDTQYF. CDR3 sequence (DNA): TGTGCCAGCAGTACACCGGGACATCTCACAGATACGCAGTATTTT.

This clone was counted only a few times. The chain is built from TRBV27 and TRBJ2-1; 7 positions match TRBD2. The V segment lost 6 bases and the J segment 4 bases; nucleotides outside the gene matches: 15. The CDR3 is 17 amino acids. Per germline, CDR1 MNHEY and CDR2 SMNVEV (reference sequence). The CDR3 is CASRLWTSGRLYNEQFF. The DNA for the CDR3 is TGTGCCAGCAGACTCTGGACCTCCGGGAGGTTATACAATGAGCAGTTCTTC.

This clone showed up many times. The genes are TRBV28 and TRBJ2-3, with D possibly being TRBD1 (6 bases). V was clipped by 5 bases and J by 3 bases, with 15 bases between them. CDR1 and CDR2 (germline): MDHEN, SYDVKM. The CDR3 is 15 amino acids. The CDR3 spells CASSRQAPGTDTQYF. CDR3 nucleotides: TGTGCCAGCAGTCGACAGGCCCCGGGGACAGATACGCAGTATTTT.

This clone was seen repeatedly, ten times or more. The chain employs TRBV30 and TRBJ2-4; TRBD2 aligns across 12 bases. The CDR3 has 17 amino acids. Germline assignment: CDR1 GTSNPN and CDR2 SVGIG (reference sequence). J gave up 3 bases and V 5 bases, and 11 bases lay outside the gene matches. CDR3 sequence reads: CAWSFMTSGSVKNIQYF. The DNA of the CDR3 is TGTGCCTGGTCCTTCATGACTAGCGGGAGTGTCAAAAACATTCAGTACTTC.

This clone showed up many times. The genes are TRBV4-2 and TRBJ2-2; 8 bases map to TRBD2. This CDR3 contains 16 residues. The junction had 6 bases not matched to a gene; V was cut back by 0 bases and J by 6 bases. Per germline, CDR1 LGHNA and CDR2 YNFKEQ. CDR3 loop: CASSQDPGGGAGELFF. CDR3 nucleotides: TGTGCCAGCAGCCAAGATCCGGGAGGGGGGGCCGGGGAGCTGTTTTTT.

At least ten counts were recorded for this clone. With a much larger clone just one base away, this may be a read error. The V call is TRBV6-2 or TRBV6-3, the J call TRBJ1-6; D may be TRBD1 (6 bases). Looked up from germline, CDR1 is MNHEY and CDR2 is SVGEGT. This CDR3 is built from 14 residues. V was pared by 7 bases and J by 7 bases, with 14 bases between. The CDR3 sequence is CASIGGVENSPLHF. The CDR3 DNA sequence: TGTGCCAGCATAGGGGGGGTAGAAAATTCACCCCTCCACTTT.

Notes on this clone: An end of the junction differs from the germline gene, which may be a read error. This chain joins TRBV20-1 and TRBJ2-5; 7 bases agree with TRBD2. This CDR3 contains 15 residues. CDR1 and CDR2 (germline): DFQATT, SNEGSKA (reference sequence). Written as DNA, the CDR3 is TGCAGTGCGGCCATAGTAGCGGGTGTCGGGGAGACCCAGTACTTT. It yields the protein CSAAIVAGVGETQYF.

The rearrangement joins TRBV28 to TRBJ1-2; D is unclear. The V end was cut by 7 bases, the J end by 6 bases, with 15 bases between. Germline CDR1 MDHEN, CDR2 SYDVKM. The CDR3 is 13 amino acids. The CDR3 loop is CASIASGVHGYTF. The CDR3 coding sequence is TGTGCCAGCATTGCCAGTGGGGTACATGGCTACACCTTC.

This clone was seen at least ten times. The gene calls are TRBV7-9 and TRBJ2-1, with a possible D match to TRBD1 (5 bases). V lost 5 bases to trimming and J lost 6 bases, with 20 bases between them. The CDR3 runs to 16 residues. Germline CDR1 reads SEHNR; CDR2 reads FQNEAQ (reference sequence). The CDR3 nucleotides read TGTGCCAGCAGCACCCTGGGGCAATATCTGGGCAATGAGCAGTTCTTC. Its protein product is CASSTLGQYLGNEQFF.

In its sample, this clone was seen many times. V and J are TRBV7-9 and TRBJ2-1; D ambiguous. V was clipped by 2 bases and J by 4 bases, with 6 bases between them. Germline CDR1 and CDR2: SEHNR and FQNEAQ (reference sequence). There are 13 residues in the CDR3. The CDR3 region has the DNA TGTGCCAGCAGCTTAAACGAGTACAATGAGCAGTTCTTC. This encodes CASSLNEYNEQFF.

This clone was detected ten times or more. CDR3 bases: TGCAGCGTTGAAAACAGGGGAACCAACACAGATACGCAGTATTTT. The encoded protein is CSVENRGTNTDTQYF. The chain couples TRBV29-1 to TRBJ2-3; TRBD1 aligns across 7 bases. CDR1 and CDR2 from the germline V gene are SQVTM and ANQGSEA. The CDR3 has 15 residues. The V segment lost 2 bases and the J segment 2 bases; nucleotides outside the gene matches: 7.

This clone is medium-sized by share. J is TRBJ1-6 and V is TRBV27; tentatively, D is TRBD1 (5 bases). Trimming pared 3 bases from V and 6 bases from J, leaving 15 bases between. This CDR3 is built from 16 residues. Germline CDR1 and CDR2: MNHEY and SMNVEV (reference sequence). The CDR3 region has the DNA TGTGCCAGCAGTTTCTGGGGCAGGAGGGCTAATTCACCCCTCCACTTT. Translating gives CASSFWGRRANSPLHF.